A single sample gave rise to the 27 T cell receptor beta chains below, sequenced in a study of PD-1 blockade in classical Hodgkin lymphoma. Libraries were prepared by immunoSEQ multiplex PCR; TCRdb keeps only in-frame clonotypes and omits some of them. This table holds 34,000 or so clones, 81% found once. Regarding time point: cycle 4 day 1 (C4D1), after around six weeks of nivolumab. Each patient experienced a relapse that followed autologous stem cell transplantation, and brentuximab vedotin exposure varied. The starting material was peripheral blood mononuclear cells (PBMCs), obtained before the fourth cycle of nivolumab. These receptor sequences come from a human donor with classical Hodgkin lymphoma.

The chain joins TRBV11-2 to TRBJ1-1; D unclear. V lost 1 base to trimming and J lost 8 bases, with 5 bases between them. CDR1 and CDR2 from the germline V gene are SGHAT and FQNNGV. The CDR3 loop spans 11 amino acids. In nucleotides, the CDR3 is TGTGCCAGCAGCTTAGGGGCAGAAGCTTTCTTT. Amino acids: CASSLGAEAFF.

The rearrangement uses TRBV4-1 and TRBJ1-1, with D unclear. The germline V and J ends were trimmed by 4 bases and 1 base, with 13 bases remaining between them. Germline CDR1 reads MGHRA; CDR2 reads YSYEKL. The CDR3 totals 15 residues. CDR3 residues: CASSRVWRGNTEAFF. The CDR3 DNA is TGCGCCAGCAGCCGAGTCTGGAGAGGGAACACTGAAGCTTTCTTT.

V gene TRBV11-2 combines with J gene TRBJ1-5; tentative D call: TRBD1 (5 bases). The CDR3 totals 14 residues. Deletions cut 1 base from V and 4 bases from J, with 8 bases between. From germline, CDR1 is SGHAT and CDR2 FQNNGV. The CDR3 sequence: CASSLGGKNQPQHF. CDR3 DNA sequence: TGTGCCAGCAGCTTAGGGGGGAAAAATCAGCCCCAGCATTTT.

The chain carries TRBV27 and TRBJ2-3; 8 bases agree with TRBD2. V gave up 0 bases and J gave up 0 bases; unmatched junction bases: 2. The CDR3 length is 16 residues. Per germline, CDR1 MNHEY and CDR2 SMNVEV (reference sequence). CDR3: CASSLSAGVSTDTQYF. As DNA, the CDR3 is TGTGCCAGCAGTTTATCAGCGGGAGTAAGCACAGATACGCAGTATTTT.

CDR3 protein: CASSWHFGSGQYF. In DNA, the CDR3 is TGTGCCAGCAGCTGGCACTTCGGAAGTGGGCAGTACTTC. The genes are TRBV5-8 and TRBJ2-7; D gene uncertain. CDR1 SGHTS and CDR2 YDEGEE come from the germline V gene. The CDR3 is made up of 13 amino acids. V shed 3 bases and J shed 9 bases, with 16 bases lying between them.

V gene TRBV5-8 combines with J gene TRBJ2-5, with D possibly TRBD1 on 7 matching bases. Germline CDR1 reads SGHTS; CDR2 reads YDEGEE. The V end lost 4 bases, the J end lost 4 bases, and 17 bases lay between the germline ends. The CDR3 length is 15 residues. In DNA form, the CDR3 reads TGTGCCAGCAGCCGACAGGGCGTGGGGGGAGAGACCCAGTACTTC. Its protein is CASSRQGVGGETQYF.

The chain combines TRBV19 with TRBJ1-6, with 10 bases identical to TRBD1. The CDR3 contains 15 residues. Trimming cost V 6 bases and J 9 bases; bases outside gene matches: 8. Germline CDR1 LNHDA, CDR2 SQIVND (reference sequence). CDR3 sequence: CASRWAGTGVSPLHF. The CDR3 coding sequence is TGTGCCAGTAGATGGGCCGGGACAGGGGTTTCACCCCTCCACTTT.

The rearrangement uses TRBV30 and TRBJ1-1; D is undetermined. This CDR3 contains 13 residues. The V gene's germline CDR1 is GTSNPN and CDR2 SVGIG (reference sequence). Between the trimmed V and J ends, which lost 2 bases and 0 bases, there was a span of 7 bases. This CDR3 reads CAWSRQLNTEAFF. The CDR3 coding sequence is TGTGCCTGGAGTAGGCAGTTGAACACTGAAGCTTTCTTT.

V gene TRBV28 combines with J gene TRBJ1-1; tentatively, D is TRBD1 (5 bases). The V end was cut by 3 bases, the J end by 5 bases, with 10 bases between. The CDR3 is 13 residues long. Germline CDR1 MDHEN, CDR2 SYDVKM. Here the CDR3 reads CASSLTEGTEAFF. In nucleotides, the CDR3 is TGTGCCAGCAGTTTGACGGAGGGGACTGAAGCTTTCTTT. Looking up the rest from reference TRBV28 and TRBJ1-1 gives the full variable domain: DVKVTQSSRYLVKRTGEKVFLECVQDMDHENMFWYRQDPGLGLRLIYFSYDVKMKEKGDIPEGYSVSREKKERFSLILESASTNQTSMYLCASSLTEGTEAFFGQGTRLTVV.

The chain is built from TRBV20-1 and TRBJ2-5; D remains unclear. Germline CDR1 DFQATT, CDR2 SNEGSKA (reference sequence). V dropped 6 bases and J dropped 5 bases, with 7 bases sitting between them. The CDR3 is 10 amino acids. In DNA form, the CDR3 reads TGCAGTGCCCGCCAGGAGACCCAGTACTTC. It encodes CSARQETQYF.

This clone appeared once. V gene TRBV4-1 combines with J gene TRBJ1-1; D is possibly TRBD1 (6 bases). Germline CDR1 MGHRA, CDR2 YSYEKL. The CDR3 runs to 18 residues. The V end was cut by 3 bases, the J end by 4 bases, with 24 bases between. CDR3 in DNA: TGCGCCAGCAGCCAGGATCCACCGGGGAGGGGGTTACCCACTGAAGCTTTCTTT. Amino acids: CASSQDPPGRGLPTEAFF.

V gene TRBV4-3 combines with J gene TRBJ2-2; 10 bases align to TRBD2. CDR3 length: 16 residues. The V segment lost 4 bases and the J segment 6 bases; nucleotides outside the gene matches: 8. CDR1 LGHNA and CDR2 YSLEER come from the germline V gene. CDR3 protein: CASSPQGLATPGELFF. CDR3 nucleotide sequence: TGCGCCAGCAGCCCCCAGGGACTAGCGACCCCCGGGGAGCTGTTTTTT.

This chain joins TRBV6-1 and TRBJ1-6; TRBD1 matches at 7 bases. Germline assignment: CDR1 MNHNS and CDR2 SASEGT. The CDR3 has 13 amino acids. Trimming cost V 6 bases and J 8 bases; bases outside gene matches: 4. DNA of the CDR3: TGTGCCAGCAGAGGACAGGACCATTCACCCCTCCACTTT. It encodes CASRGQDHSPLHF.

This clone was found once. The chain uses TRBV7-2 and TRBJ1-5; D gene ambiguous. The germline CDR1 and CDR2 sequences are SGHTA and FQGNSA. V gave up 2 bases and J gave up 0 bases, with 5 bases separating them. This CDR3 is 14 amino acids long. The CDR3 DNA reads TGTGCCAGCAGCTTACAGATTAGCAATCAGCCCCAGCATTTT. Protein product: CASSLQISNQPQHF.

The chain combines TRBV15 with TRBJ1-1; 9 bases are a match to TRBD1. Germline loops: CDR1 LNHNV, CDR2 YYDKDF (reference sequence). This CDR3 is 16 amino acids long. With 2 bases clipped from V and 4 bases from J, the junction kept 8 bases outside the gene matches. The CDR3 DNA reads as TGTGCCACCAGCAGACGGGGACAGGGCGCTGGCACTGAAGCTTTCTTT. Translating it yields CATSRRGQGAGTEAFF.

This chain connects TRBV4-3 to TRBJ1-6; D is possibly TRBD1 (5 bases). The V gene's germline CDR1 is LGHNA and CDR2 YSLEER. The CDR3 loop spans 16 amino acids. V lost 0 bases and J lost 5, with 11 bases in between. CDR3 DNA: TGCGCCAGCAGCCAAGAAGGACGGGGCCATAATTCACCCCTCCACTTT. Its translation: CASSQEGRGHNSPLHF.

This chain connects TRBV2 to TRBJ2-1; D unresolved. The CDR3 is 15 residues long. Germline values: CDR1 SNHLY, CDR2 FYNNEI. The germline V and J ends were trimmed by 6 bases and 0 bases, with 12 bases remaining between them. CDR3 in amino acids: CASRTEVSSYNEQFF. CDR3 sequence (DNA): TGTGCCAGCAGGACTGAGGTCAGCTCCTACAATGAGCAGTTCTTC.

This chain uses TRBV30 with TRBJ1-4, with D tentatively TRBD1 (5 bases). Trimming shortened V by 0 bases and J by 1 base, and 12 bases separated the two germline ends. Germline-derived CDR1 and CDR2 are GTSNPN and SVGIG (reference sequence). The CDR3 is made up of 16 amino acids. The CDR3 coding sequence is TGTGCCTGGAGTGTAAGCAGGGTGCGAACTAATGAAAAACTGTTTTTT. It specifies CAWSVSRVRTNEKLFF. Drawing the rest from reference TRBV30 and TRBJ1-4, the complete variable domain is SQTIHQWPATLVQPVGSPLSLECTVEGTSNPNLYWYRQAAGRGLQLLFYSVGIGQISSEVPQNLSASRPQDRQFILSSKKLLLSDSGFYLCAWSVSRVRTNEKLFFGSGTQLSVL.

This chain links TRBV4-3 with TRBJ2-1, with D possibly being TRBD1 (6 bases). V was clipped by 4 bases and J by 8 bases, with 24 bases between them. Germline V gene sequence: CDR1 LGHNA, CDR2 YSLEER. The CDR3 runs to 17 residues. The CDR3 DNA follows: TGCGCCAGCAGCCTCTCTCCGGACAGATTATTGGGCGATGAGCAGTTCTTC. Protein sequence: CASSLSPDRLLGDEQFF.

This clone was seen a single time. The chain is built from TRBV6-5 and TRBJ1-5; a weak D match, TRBD1 (5 bases). This CDR3 has 14 amino acids. Germline V gives CDR1 MNHEY, CDR2 SVGAGI. V was trimmed by 2 bases and J by 6 bases, leaving 11 bases between them. CDR3 DNA sequence: TGTGCCAGCAGTTACGTCAGGGTGAGTCAGCCCCAGCATTTT. Translating it yields CASSYVRVSQPQHF.

J is TRBJ1-3 and V is TRBV19, with TRBD1 matching over 7 bases. The CDR3 has 17 residues. J lost 1 base, V lost 4 bases, and 10 bases had no gene match. Germline V lookup: CDR1 LNHDA, CDR2 SQIVND (reference sequence). Here the CDR3 reads CASSRLNTGASGNTIYF. The CDR3 DNA follows: TGTGCCAGTAGTAGACTTAACACAGGGGCATCTGGAAACACCATATATTTT. The full variable domain, rest sourced from reference TRBV19 and TRBJ1-3, is DGGITQSPKYLFRKEGQNVTLSCEQNLNHDAMYWYRQDPGQGLRLIYYSQIVNDFQKGDIAEGYSVSREKKESFPLTVTSAQKNPTAFYLCASSRLNTGASGNTIYFGEGSWLTVV.

The rearrangement joins TRBV27 to TRBJ1-1; D possibly corresponds to TRBD1 (5 bases). This CDR3 contains 13 residues. Germline lookup yields CDR1 MNHEY and CDR2 SMNVEV (reference sequence). Trimming cost V 6 bases and J 7 bases, with 15 bases left between them. The CDR3 sequence: CASRRRGLVEAFF. CDR3 nucleotides: TGTGCCAGCAGGCGCCGGGGCCTGGTTGAAGCTTTCTTT.

The rearrangement links TRBV27 to TRBJ2-7; D perhaps matches TRBD1 (6 bases). This CDR3 contains 13 residues. V shed 8 bases and J shed 1 base, with 12 bases lying between them. Germline V gene data show CDR1 as MNHEY and CDR2 as SMNVEV (reference sequence). The CDR3 here is CASCPQGSYEQYF. The CDR3 DNA reads TGTGCCAGCTGCCCACAGGGATCCTACGAGCAGTACTTC.

The chain is built from TRBV28 and TRBJ1-5; 8 nucleotides line up with TRBD1. CDR3 length: 15 amino acids. Looked up from germline, CDR1 is MDHEN and CDR2 is SYDVKM. Germline trimming cut 2 bases from V and 7 bases from J; bases unmatched to any gene: 7. In DNA, the CDR3 is TGTGCCAGCAGTTTAGGGTCAGGGGGCGGGCAGCCCCAGCATTTT. It codes for CASSLGSGGGQPQHF.

The chain joins TRBV11-2 to TRBJ2-2; D unclear. The V end lost 3 bases, the J end lost 0 bases, and 8 bases lay between the germline ends. This CDR3 region has 15 residues. The germline gives CDR1 SGHAT, CDR2 FQNNGV. This CDR3 is CASSFLFTNTGELFF. The DNA of the CDR3 is TGTGCCAGCAGCTTTCTCTTCACGAACACCGGGGAGCTGTTTTTT.

This clone has a handful of counts. This chain uses TRBV6-1 with TRBJ2-2, with D possibly being TRBD2 (6 bases). The CDR3 sequence is 12 residues long. The V gene's germline CDR1 is MNHNS and CDR2 SASEGT. The germline V and J ends were trimmed by 7 bases and 6 bases, with 9 bases remaining between them. The CDR3 coding sequence is TGTGCCAGCACCCGGGGGTCCGGGGAGCTGTTTTTT. Translated: CASTRGSGELFF.

The J gene is TRBJ1-5, the V gene TRBV6-1; 9 bases map to TRBD1. This CDR3 has 15 residues. Looked up from germline, CDR1 is MNHNS and CDR2 is SASEGT. V lost 4 bases and J lost 3; bases outside the gene matches: 4. The CDR3 sequence: CASSVGQGHNQPQHF. The CDR3 coding sequence is TGTGCCAGCAGTGTTGGACAGGGGCACAATCAGCCCCAGCATTTT.